This TCR beta chain stems from a study of T-cell memory formation after mild COVID-19. With constant-segment primers, 5'RACE yielded cDNA libraries of TCR alpha and TCR beta that carried sample barcodes and UMIs. TCRdb itself ran the 5' RACE reads through MiXCR, one entry per CDR3 protein. This sample carries 500,000 to 550,000 distinct CDR3 sequences, roughly 20% of them seen once, and the ten largest clones take 9.5% to 15%. This clonotype appeared a few times. After removal of 5 bases from V and 7 bases from J, the junction contained 8 bases not matched to a gene. This CDR3 region has 14 residues. Per germline, CDR1 SGHTA and CDR2 FQGTGA.

The sample was PBMCs or a T cell subset sorted from them (not recorded which). The clonotype was recovered from an adult woman who had mild COVID-19 (a few samples of this study predate the infection). Cell type and time point are not known. The J gene is TRBJ2-1, the V gene TRBV7-3, with 7 bases that match TRBD2. The CDR3 loop is CASSPNRGGNEQFF. CDR3 DNA sequence: TGTGCCAGCAGCCCCAATAGGGGAGGGAATGAGCAGTTCTTC.